These 32 T cell receptor beta chains share one sample of origin, sequenced in a study of cytomegalovirus exposure and HLA in healthy donors. This PCR relied on a set of 60 Vbeta primers and 13 Jbeta primers. Sequencing used immunoSEQ multiplex PCR; TCRdb keeps in-frame clones, though not all of them. The data show around 150,000 clones, with roughly four fifths seen just once and over 1.1% held by the top ten. Sequenced input: PBMCs. All receptors derive from a man aged 18 to 30 in good health and CMV-seronegative.

This clone came up a few times. The chain has TRBV12-5 and TRBJ1-1; 10 nucleotides match TRBD1. V dropped 5 bases and J dropped 2; count of bases not matched to a gene: 14. This CDR3 spans 18 amino acids. Germline CDR1 LGHNT, CDR2 FRNRAP. The CDR3 DNA sequence: TGTGCTAGTGGTCCTCCCCCCCCGGGACAGGGGCCCAACACTGAAGCTTTCTTT. Its translation is CASGPPPPGQGPNTEAFF.

This clone was counted only a few times. The chain is built from TRBV11-2 and TRBJ2-4; TRBD2 might be the D (5 bases). The CDR3 covers 14 residues. Trimming removed 7 bases at V and 0 bases at J, with 10 bases between. The germline V gene encodes CDR1 SGHAT and CDR2 FQNNGV. CDR3 DNA: TGTGCCAGCACCCGAGGGCTAGCCAAAAACATTCAGTACTTC. It codes for CASTRGLAKNIQYF.

The chain joins TRBV2 to TRBJ2-5; TRBD2 might be the D (6 bases). CDR3 length: 13 amino acids. CDR1 is SNHLY, CDR2 FYNNEI, per germline. Deletions cut 7 bases from V and 5 bases from J, with 14 bases between. The CDR3: CASTRGGQETQYF. The CDR3 DNA is TGTGCCAGCACAAGAGGAGGGCAGGAGACCCAGTACTTC. The full variable domain, in which reference TRBV2 and TRBJ2-5 provide the parts outside the CDR3, is EPEVTQTPSHQVTQMGQEVILRCVPISNHLYFYWYRQILGQKVEFLVSFYNNEISEKSEIFDDQFSVERPDGSNFTLKIRSTKLEDSAMYFCASTRGGQETQYFGPGTRLLVL.

The rearrangement joins TRBV7-9 to TRBJ2-1; 9 bases line up with TRBD2. Germline trimming cut 5 bases from V and 5 bases from J; bases unmatched to any gene: 10. Germline lookup yields CDR1 SEHNR and CDR2 FQNEAQ (reference sequence). The CDR3 runs 16 residues. The CDR3 protein is CASSPWASGTNNEQFF. Written as DNA, the CDR3 is TGTGCCAGCAGCCCTTGGGCTAGCGGGACTAACAATGAGCAGTTCTTC.

This clone occurred a few times. In DNA form, the CDR3 reads TGTGCCAGCAGCCCCCGACAGGGAGTTGCAACTAATGAAAAACTGTTTTTT. As protein: CASSPRQGVATNEKLFF. The genes are TRBV9 and TRBJ1-4; 7 bases are a match to TRBD1. The germline V gene has CDR1 SGDLS and CDR2 YYNGEE. The CDR3 length is 17 residues. V was clipped by 4 bases and J by 0 bases; unmatched bases: 9.

The chain combines TRBV5-1 with TRBJ2-1; the D gene is possibly TRBD2 (6 bases). The CDR3 runs to 16 residues. CDR1 and CDR2 (germline): SGHRS, YFSETQ. V was trimmed by 4 bases and J by 7 bases, leaving 21 bases between them. Here the CDR3 reads CASSPGVARRSNEQFF. Here the CDR3 DNA reads TGCGCCAGCAGCCCGGGAGTGGCTAGGAGGTCAAATGAGCAGTTCTTC.

J is TRBJ1-2 and V is TRBV27; 7 nucleotides align to TRBD1. This CDR3 is built from 14 residues. Unmatched junction bases numbered 8, after V lost 7 bases and J lost 3 bases. CDR1 is MNHEY, CDR2 SMNVEV, per germline (reference sequence). Here the CDR3 DNA reads TGTGCCAGCAAACCCGACAGGGAGCACTATGGCTACACCTTC. Residues: CASKPDREHYGYTF.

V usage is TRBV6-6 and J usage is TRBJ2-7; D gene ambiguous. Germline lookup yields CDR1 MNHNY and CDR2 SVGAGI (reference sequence). Trimming cost V 2 bases and J 3 bases, with 11 bases left between them. The CDR3 has 14 residues. CDR3 region: CASSYGQLDYEQYF. The CDR3 bases are TGTGCCAGCAGTTACGGGCAGCTGGACTACGAGCAGTACTTC.

The gene calls are TRBV6-1 and TRBJ2-2; no reliable D call. The germline V gene has CDR1 MNHNS and CDR2 SASEGT. The CDR3 loop spans 14 amino acids. Trimming shortened V by 3 bases and J by 3 bases, and 8 bases separated the two germline ends. This CDR3 is CASSDSGDTGELFF. The CDR3 DNA sequence: TGTGCCAGCAGTGATTCTGGAGACACCGGGGAGCTGTTTTTT.

V usage is TRBV29-1 and J usage is TRBJ2-2; TRBD1 might be the D (6 bases). The V end lost 6 bases, the J end lost 3 bases, and 14 bases lay between the germline ends. Germline V gives CDR1 SQVTM, CDR2 ANQGSEA. The CDR3 length is 14 residues. Here the CDR3 DNA reads TGCAGCGTAACCGACAGGCAGGACACCGGGGAGCTGTTTTTT. Its translation is CSVTDRQDTGELFF.

The V call is TRBV11-2, the J call TRBJ1-5; D unresolved. Trimming removed 5 bases from V and 0 bases from J, with 11 bases in between. This CDR3 is built from 15 residues. The germline V gene has CDR1 SGHAT and CDR2 FQNNGV. CDR3 in DNA: TGTGCCAGCAGCGTCGATCCCAGTAGCAATCAGCCCCAGCATTTT. It specifies CASSVDPSSNQPQHF.

The CDR3 nucleotides read TGTGCCAGCAGTGGTAGTGGGACAGGGGGAGAGACCCAGTACTTC. This codes for CASSGSGTGGETQYF. The chain joins TRBV6-4 to TRBJ2-5; TRBD1 aligns across 11 bases. The junction had 5 bases not matched to a gene; V was cut back by 4 bases and J by 4 bases. In germline, CDR1 is MRHNA, CDR2 SNTAGT. This CDR3 has 15 residues.

Only one count was recorded for this clone. The gene calls are TRBV7-9 and TRBJ2-2; TRBD2 aligns across 10 bases. Germline trimming cut 6 bases from V and 7 bases from J; bases unmatched to any gene: 5. CDR1 is SEHNR and CDR2 is FQNEAQ in the germline V gene (reference sequence). This CDR3 is 14 amino acids long. The CDR3 nucleotides are TGTGCCAGCAGGCTAGCGGGAGAGGTCGGGGAGCTGTTTTTT. The encoded protein is CASRLAGEVGELFF.

This clone has only a few counts. CDR3 DNA sequence: TGTGCCAGCAGCTTAGGGTGGGAGTCCTACAATGAGCAGTTCTTC. Its protein is CASSLGWESYNEQFF. V gene TRBV7-2 combines with J gene TRBJ2-1; tentative D call: TRBD2 (5 bases). V lost 1 base to trimming and J lost 1 base, with 8 bases between them. The germline V gene has CDR1 SGHTA and CDR2 FQGNSA. The length of the CDR3 is 15 residues.

This clone showed up just a few times. This chain joins TRBV18 and TRBJ2-1; 11 bases match TRBD2. The CDR3 runs 17 residues. Germline V gene sequence: CDR1 KGHSH, CDR2 LQKENI. The trim removed 3 bases at V and 9 bases at J, leaving 13 bases unmatched. The CDR3: CASSPPFLAGGGSEQFF. The CDR3 bases are TGTGCCAGCTCACCCCCGTTCCTAGCGGGAGGAGGTAGTGAGCAGTTCTTC.

J is TRBJ1-3 and V is TRBV9; a possible D gene is TRBD1 (6 bases). This CDR3 contains 15 residues. The V end lost 3 bases, the J end lost 0 bases, and 10 bases lay between the germline ends. Per the germline V gene, CDR1 is SGDLS and CDR2 is YYNGEE. Here the CDR3 reads CASSAGGLSGNTIYF. The CDR3, as DNA: TGTGCCAGCAGCGCTGGGGGCCTCTCTGGAAACACCATATATTTT.

The rearrangement joins TRBV6-4 to TRBJ1-2; TRBD1 aligns across 7 bases. The V and J ends lost 6 bases and 6 bases, in that order; junction bases with no gene match: 7. Germline V gene data show CDR1 as MRHNA and CDR2 as SNTAGT. The CDR3 has 13 amino acids. In DNA, the CDR3 is TGTGCCAGCAGGACGACAGGGAACGATGGCTACACCTTC. Amino acids: CASRTTGNDGYTF.

This rearrangement joins TRBV5-1 to TRBJ2-6; 8 bases are shared with TRBD1. With V trimmed by 1 base and J by 0 bases, 6 bases remained unmatched. This CDR3 has 18 amino acids. Germline-derived CDR1 and CDR2 are SGHRS and YFSETQ. The CDR3 DNA reads as TGCGCCAGCAGCTTGAGGTCAGGGGGCCGCTCTGGGGCCAACGTCCTGACTTTC. Translating it yields CASSLRSGGRSGANVLTF.

V and J are TRBV7-8 and TRBJ2-5, with D possibly matching TRBD1 (6 bases). The CDR3 length is 15 residues. Germline CDR1 reads SGHVS; CDR2 reads FQNEAQ. Trimming cost V 6 bases and J 3 bases, with 17 bases left between them. CDR3 protein: CASSPRTDLEETQYF. DNA of the CDR3: TGTGCCAGCAGTCCCCGGACAGATTTGGAAGAGACCCAGTACTTC.

The rearrangement joins TRBV18 to TRBJ2-7; no clear D. V lost 3 bases, J lost 9 bases, and 15 bases lay in between. CDR3 length equals 13 residues. CDR1 is KGHSH, CDR2 LQKENI, per germline. CDR3 residues: CASSPSATGGQYF. The CDR3 DNA reads as TGTGCCAGCTCACCGAGCGCAACCGGCGGGCAGTACTTC.

To note about this clone: One end of the junction is discordant with germline, which a read error may explain. The chain joins TRBV7-9 to TRBJ2-3; D is perhaps TRBD2 (6 bases). Germline assignment: CDR1 SEHNR and CDR2 FQNEAQ (reference sequence). The CDR3 loop spans 14 amino acids. The CDR3 region is CSSSAAGSTDTQYF. CDR3 DNA: TGTTCCAGCAGTGCGGCGGGAAGCACAGATACGCAGTATTTT.

V and J are TRBV29-1 and TRBJ2-5, with D unclear. The germline V gene has CDR1 SQVTM and CDR2 ANQGSEA. The V end was cut by 1 base, the J end by 1 base, with 10 bases between. This CDR3 region has 14 residues. In DNA form, the CDR3 reads TGCAGCGTTGAAGGGGTCCGAGGCCAAGAGACCCAGTACTTC. Protein: CSVEGVRGQETQYF.

This clone was seen more than once but under ten times. This rearrangement joins TRBV30 to TRBJ2-1, with 8 bases aligning to TRBD2. Germline V CDR1 and CDR2: GTSNPN, SVGIG (reference sequence). V lost 0 bases to trimming and J lost 6 bases; unmatched junction nucleotides: 7. The CDR3 length is 15 residues. In DNA, the CDR3 is TGTGCCTGGAGTGTAGACGGGAGGGCCGGCAATGAGCAGTTCTTC. Protein sequence: CAWSVDGRAGNEQFF.

This chain uses TRBV5-8 with TRBJ2-7; 8 positions agree with TRBD2. Germline V gene lookup returns CDR1 SGHTS and CDR2 YDEGEE. Trimming at V came to 3 bases and at J to 2 bases, leaving 10 bases not matched to a gene. The CDR3 has 16 amino acids. The CDR3 coding sequence is TGTGCCAGCAGCTCCATCTCCACTAGCGGTGCCTACGAGCAGTACTTC. The encoded protein is CASSSISTSGAYEQYF. The variable domain in full, completed from reference TRBV5-8 and TRBJ2-7, reads EAGVTQSPTHLIKTRGQQATLRCSPISGHTSVYWYQQALGLGLQFLLWYDEGEERNRGNFPPRFSGRQFPNYSSELNVNALELEDSALYLCASSSISTSGAYEQYFGPGTRLTVT.

In the case of this clone: At one end, the junction sequence differs from germline, possibly due to a read error. This rearrangement joins TRBV28 to TRBJ2-7, with TRBD1 identical over 7 bases. Germline V lookup: CDR1 MDHEN, CDR2 SYDVKM. The CDR3 is 12 residues long. For the CDR3, the DNA is TGTGCCAGCAGTCTTCAAGGGACAGTCAACAACTTC. Amino acids: CASSLQGTVNNF.

The chain is built from TRBV7-2 and TRBJ2-7; D is perhaps TRBD1 (6 bases). Trimming removed 5 bases at V and 6 bases at J, with 11 bases between. The CDR3 extends over 12 amino acids. Germline V gene data show CDR1 as SGHTA and CDR2 as FQGNSA. CDR3 nucleotide sequence: TGTGCCAGCAGCCCATACAGGGTCGAGCAGTACTTC. It translates to CASSPYRVEQYF.

The chain recombines TRBV30 with TRBJ2-2; 11 nucleotides agree with TRBD2. The CDR3 is made up of 15 amino acids. After removal of 5 bases from V and 6 bases from J, the junction contained 8 bases not matched to a gene. The germline gives CDR1 GTSNPN, CDR2 SVGIG (reference sequence). The CDR3 DNA is TGTGCCTGGGGGGCCCTGGGACTAGCGGCCGGGGAGCTGTTTTTT. This translates into CAWGALGLAAGELFF.

DNA for the CDR3: TGTGCCAGCACAGGACGGGAAGCCTACGAGCAGTACTTC. Encoded protein: CASTGREAYEQYF. V gene TRBV5-5 combines with J gene TRBJ2-7, with a weak D call TRBD2 (5 bases). Germline lookup yields CDR1 SGHKS and CDR2 YYEKEE (reference sequence). The length of the CDR3 is 13 residues. Trimming stripped 6 bases from V and 2 bases from J, with 12 bases between.

The rearrangement links TRBV7-2 to TRBJ2-7, with D possibly TRBD1 on 5 matching bases. The germline CDR1 and CDR2 sequences are SGHTA and FQGNSA. V was shortened by 5 bases and J by 3 bases, with 11 bases between the two germline ends. The CDR3 has 13 residues. This CDR3 is CASSLIDSYEQYF. The CDR3 region has the DNA TGTGCCAGCAGCCTAATTGACAGCTACGAGCAGTACTTC.

The V and J genes are TRBV6-1 and TRBJ1-3; no reliable D call. The CDR3 runs to 14 residues. V was cut by 6 bases and J by 0 bases, with 9 bases left in between. Germline V CDR1 and CDR2: MNHNS, SASEGT. CDR3 coding DNA: TGTGCCAGCAGCCCCGGGATCTCTGGAAACACCATATATTTT. This sequence encodes CASSPGISGNTIYF.

In this sample, this clone turned up once. The chain carries TRBV20-1 and TRBJ1-1, with no clear D. With 1 base removed from V and 10 bases from J, the gap between germline ends came to 10 bases. Germline V gene data show CDR1 as DFQATT and CDR2 as SNEGSKA (reference sequence). The CDR3 loop spans 11 amino acids. The CDR3, as DNA: TGCAGTGCTAGAGGGGTTGACTTAGCTTTCTTT. It translates to CSARGVDLAFF.

The chain uses TRBV11-3 and TRBJ1-4; TRBD1 might be the D (5 bases). The CDR3 sequence is 14 residues long. Germline V CDR1 and CDR2: SGHNT, YENEEA. The germline V and J ends were trimmed by 1 base and 5 bases, with 8 bases remaining between them. DNA of the CDR3: TGTGCCAGCAGCTTAGGGGGCCCCAATGAAAAACTGTTTTTT. Protein product: CASSLGGPNEKLFF.